The 31 T cell receptor beta chains below were found in one sample sequenced in a study of cytomegalovirus exposure and HLA in healthy donors. PCR involved 60 Vbeta and 13 Jbeta primers. TCRdb's copy holds only in-frame clones and misses some; the assay was immunoSEQ multiplex PCR. This table holds some 130,000 clones, over 70% found once. Sequencing was done on a sample of PBMCs. These receptors originate from a man aged 25-45 years in good health and CMV-seronegative.

The genes are TRBV2 and TRBJ2-7, with TRBD1 identical over 11 bases. Germline CDR1 and CDR2: SNHLY and FYNNEI. This CDR3 has 14 amino acids. The junction had 6 bases not matched to a gene; V was cut back by 8 bases and J by 3 bases. The CDR3: CASGPGTGGYEQYF. In nucleotides, the CDR3 is TGTGCCAGCGGTCCCGGGACAGGGGGCTACGAGCAGTACTTC.

This clone was counted once. The chain recombines TRBV4-1 with TRBJ1-2, with 7 bases aligning to TRBD1. CDR3 length: 16 residues. The germline V gene encodes CDR1 MGHRA and CDR2 YSYEKL. The V gene end was trimmed by 1 base and the J gene end by 1 base; junction bases not matched to a gene: 6. The chain's CDR3 is CASSQGTGQVNYGYTF. The CDR3 coding sequence is TGCGCCAGCAGCCAAGGGACTGGACAGGTTAACTATGGCTACACCTTC.

The chain uses TRBV2 and TRBJ2-7; 8 bases line up with TRBD1. V lost 9 bases, J lost 1 base, and 5 bases stayed unmatched. The CDR3 extends over 13 amino acids. CDR1 SNHLY and CDR2 FYNNEI come from the germline V gene. For the CDR3, the DNA is TGTGCCAGGAGGGACAGGTCATCCTACGAGCAGTACTTC. This sequence encodes CARRDRSSYEQYF.

The gene calls are TRBV7-9 and TRBJ1-1; a weak D match, TRBD1 (6 bases). V was pared by 4 bases and J by 4 bases, with 10 bases between. The germline CDR1 and CDR2 sequences are SEHNR and FQNEAQ (reference sequence). This CDR3 has 13 amino acids. DNA of the CDR3: TGTGCCAGCAGCTCCACAGGGTTCACTGAAGCTTTCTTT. This sequence encodes CASSSTGFTEAFF.

The chain is built from TRBV5-6 and TRBJ2-5, with TRBD1 as a possible D gene (5 bases). V lost 0 bases to trimming and J lost 3 bases, with 9 bases between them. In germline, CDR1 is SGHDT, CDR2 YYEEEE. The CDR3 sequence is 14 residues long. The CDR3 sequence: CASSLELGEETQYF. In DNA form, the CDR3 reads TGTGCCAGCAGCTTGGAGTTAGGGGAAGAGACCCAGTACTTC.

The V call is TRBV7-2, the J call TRBJ1-2; unclear D gene. This CDR3 is built from 13 residues. The V gene's germline CDR1 is SGHTA and CDR2 FQGNSA. V was clipped by 2 bases and J by 1 base, with 5 bases between them. CDR3 sequence reads: CASSLRYNYGYTF. The CDR3 region has the DNA TGTGCCAGCAGCTTACGGTATAACTATGGCTACACCTTC.

The V and J genes are TRBV28 and TRBJ2-5; a possible D gene is TRBD1 (6 bases). Trimming removed 5 bases at V and 5 bases at J, with 18 bases between. The CDR3 loop spans 15 amino acids. The germline CDR1 and CDR2 sequences are MDHEN and SYDVKM. CDR3: CASSLIRTGGETQYF. CDR3 DNA: TGTGCCAGCAGTCTTATACGGACTGGGGGCGAGACCCAGTACTTC. The entire variable domain, with the rest obtained from reference TRBV28 and TRBJ2-5, is as follows: DVKVTQSSRYLVKRTGEKVFLECVQDMDHENMFWYRQDPGLGLRLIYFSYDVKMKEKGDIPEGYSVSREKKERFSLILESASTNQTSMYLCASSLIRTGGETQYFGPGTRLLVL.

V usage is TRBV18 and J usage is TRBJ1-5; D gene ambiguous. Deletions cut 4 bases from V and 5 bases from J, with 9 bases between. Germline V lookup: CDR1 KGHSH, CDR2 LQKENI. The CDR3 sequence is 13 residues long. CDR3 in amino acids: CASSRAVDQPQHF. For the CDR3, the DNA is TGTGCCAGCTCACGAGCGGTGGATCAGCCCCAGCATTTT.

The V call is TRBV27, the J call TRBJ1-2, with 8 positions matching TRBD1. Per germline, CDR1 MNHEY and CDR2 SMNVEV (reference sequence). Germline trimming cut 4 bases from V and 8 bases from J; bases unmatched to any gene: 6. This CDR3 has 13 residues. The CDR3 DNA reads TGTGCCAGCAGTTGGACAGGGAAGGGGGGCTACACCTTC. This sequence encodes CASSWTGKGGYTF.

The CDR3 bases are TGTGCCAGCAGCCAGACAAGTACCATAGCGGGAGGTGACGATACGCAGTATTTT. Encoded protein: CASSQTSTIAGGDDTQYF. The V gene is TRBV4-2, the J gene TRBJ2-3; 10 bases agree with TRBD2. Trimming at V came to 3 bases and at J to 6 bases, leaving 15 bases not matched to a gene. The CDR3 extends over 18 amino acids. Germline V lookup: CDR1 LGHNA, CDR2 YNFKEQ.

The V call is TRBV9, the J call TRBJ2-7; D may be TRBD1 (5 bases). CDR1 is SGDLS and CDR2 is YYNGEE in the germline V gene. The CDR3 consists of 13 residues. Trimming removed 4 bases at V and 2 bases at J, with 10 bases between. The CDR3 here is CASSPSTAYEQYF. CDR3 sequence (DNA): TGTGCCAGCAGCCCTTCGACAGCCTACGAGCAGTACTTC.

J is TRBJ2-7 and V is TRBV5-1; TRBD1 might be the D (5 bases). Between the trimmed V and J ends, which lost 0 bases and 4 bases, there was a span of 11 bases. This CDR3 has 14 residues. Germline lookup yields CDR1 SGHRS and CDR2 YFSETQ. The CDR3 nucleotides read TGCGCCAGCAGCTTGGAGGCGACAGTATACGAGCAGTACTTC. Amino acid sequence: CASSLEATVYEQYF.

The rearrangement uses TRBV7-9 and TRBJ2-1; 10 positions match TRBD2. The CDR3 length is 15 residues. The V gene end was trimmed by 3 bases and the J gene end by 4 bases; junction bases not matched to a gene: 3. The germline gives CDR1 SEHNR, CDR2 FQNEAQ (reference sequence). The CDR3 bases are TGTGCCAGCAGCTTTACTAGCGGGGAGTACAATGAGCAGTTCTTC. Encoded protein: CASSFTSGEYNEQFF.

The V call is TRBV29-1, the J call TRBJ2-7; 14 bases map to TRBD2. The junction had 9 bases not matched to a gene; V was cut back by 6 bases and J by 2 bases. This CDR3 region has 16 residues. In germline, CDR1 is SQVTM, CDR2 ANQGSEA. CDR3 DNA: TGCAGCGTCCTCGGACTAGCGGGAGGTAAGACCTACGAGCAGTACTTC. As protein: CSVLGLAGGKTYEQYF.

The chain employs TRBV6-5 and TRBJ1-2; 8 bases fit TRBD1. Germline V gene sequence: CDR1 MNHEY, CDR2 SVGAGI. J gave up 2 bases and V 8 bases, and 1 base lay outside the gene matches. This CDR3 has 12 residues. The chain's CDR3 is CASHRGNYGYTF. DNA for the CDR3: TGTGCCAGCCACAGGGGGAACTATGGCTACACCTTC.

This clone was detected a few times. The rearrangement uses TRBV9 and TRBJ1-1; 7 nucleotides line up with TRBD1. V dropped 4 bases and J dropped 4; count of bases not matched to a gene: 4. The CDR3 is made up of 13 amino acids. Germline CDR1 is SGDLS and CDR2 is YYNGEE. The CDR3 DNA reads as TGTGCCAGCAGCCCCCGACAGGGCACTGAAGCTTTCTTT. Translated: CASSPRQGTEAFF.

This clone was recorded a few times. The genes are TRBV6-1 and TRBJ1-1; 11 nucleotides agree with TRBD1. CDR1 and CDR2 from the germline V gene are MNHNS and SASEGT. The CDR3 is 15 amino acids. The V segment lost 1 base and the J segment 6 bases; nucleotides outside the gene matches: 4. CDR3 sequence reads: CASSEGDRGSAEAFF. CDR3 bases: TGTGCCAGCAGTGAAGGGGACAGGGGGTCTGCTGAAGCTTTCTTT.

CDR3 loop: CASWTGLKETQYF. The CDR3 DNA sequence: TGTGCCAGCTGGACAGGGTTAAAAGAGACCCAGTACTTC. The chain joins TRBV6-4 to TRBJ2-5; 8 nucleotides agree with TRBD1. Unmatched junction bases numbered 5, after V lost 8 bases and J lost 3 bases. This CDR3 has 13 amino acids. Germline-derived CDR1 and CDR2 are MRHNA and SNTAGT.

A single count supports this clone. This chain connects TRBV2 to TRBJ2-1, with a weak D call TRBD1 (6 bases). The CDR3 sequence is 17 residues long. The V end was cut by 6 bases, the J end by 4 bases, with 22 bases between. Germline V lookup: CDR1 SNHLY, CDR2 FYNNEI. CDR3: CASRQRAGQGGYNEQFF. The CDR3 DNA follows: TGTGCCAGCAGGCAACGGGCAGGGCAAGGGGGATACAATGAGCAGTTCTTC.

The table lists this clone with a few counts. V and J are TRBV5-4 and TRBJ1-1; D remains unclear. CDR1 is SGHNT and CDR2 is YYREEE in the germline V gene (reference sequence). V was clipped by 2 bases and J by 1 base, with 12 bases between them. The CDR3 covers 15 residues. The CDR3 DNA reads as TGTGCCAGCAGCTTACGGAGGGTAGCGAACACTGAAGCTTTCTTT. It yields the protein CASSLRRVANTEAFF.

The chain carries TRBV7-2 and TRBJ1-5; D ambiguous. The V and J ends lost 5 bases and 2 bases respectively, with 13 bases between them. The CDR3 is 15 residues long. The V gene's germline CDR1 is SGHTA and CDR2 FQGNSA. DNA of the CDR3: TGTGCCAGCAGCCCCCATGGCGGGGGCAATCAGCCCCAGCATTTT. Residues: CASSPHGGGNQPQHF.

The V gene is TRBV15, the J gene TRBJ1-5; tentative D call: TRBD1 (6 bases). Trimming took off 6 bases at V and 8 bases at J, with 14 bases between the two ends. There are 13 residues in the CDR3. Germline CDR1 reads LNHNV; CDR2 reads YYDKDF (reference sequence). The CDR3 protein is CATSVGGREPQHF. In nucleotides, the CDR3 is TGTGCCACCAGTGTAGGGGGGAGGGAGCCCCAGCATTTT.

The V gene is TRBV7-9, the J gene TRBJ2-7, with D tentatively TRBD1 (6 bases). The V gene's germline CDR1 is SEHNR and CDR2 FQNEAQ (reference sequence). Trimming pared 1 base from V and 4 bases from J, leaving 11 bases between. The CDR3 sequence is 14 residues long. DNA for the CDR3: TGTGCCAGCAGCTTAGAACAGGGTCCGTACGAGCAGTACTTC. As protein: CASSLEQGPYEQYF.

The chain carries TRBV18 and TRBJ2-3; D ambiguous. CDR3 length equals 12 residues. Trimming pared 5 bases from V and 3 bases from J, leaving 6 bases between. Germline V gives CDR1 KGHSH, CDR2 LQKENI. The CDR3 is CASSSVTDTQYF. The CDR3 nucleotides read TGTGCCAGCTCATCTGTTACAGATACGCAGTATTTT.

This clone was recorded a few times. The CDR3 protein is CSVVPFQGIEAFF. The CDR3 nucleotides are TGCAGCGTGGTGCCATTCCAGGGAATTGAAGCTTTCTTT. This chain connects TRBV29-1 to TRBJ1-1; a possible D gene is TRBD1 (5 bases). Germline values: CDR1 SQVTM, CDR2 ANQGSEA. Trimming took 6 bases from V and 7 from J, leaving 18 bases between them. This CDR3 has 13 residues.

The V call is TRBV20-1, the J call TRBJ2-7; 8 nucleotides align to TRBD2. V trimming: 8 bases; J trimming: 2 bases; junction bases outside the gene matches: 2. Germline values: CDR1 DFQATT, CDR2 SNEGSKA (reference sequence). The CDR3 length is 11 residues. The CDR3 region has the DNA TGCAGTCCAGCGGGGGCCTACGAGCAGTACTTC. Amino acids: CSPAGAYEQYF.

This sequence joins TRBV9 and TRBJ2-5; TRBD1 aligns across 8 bases. Unmatched junction bases numbered 8, after V lost 2 bases and J lost 5 bases. This CDR3 has 15 residues. In germline, CDR1 is SGDLS, CDR2 YYNGEE. This CDR3 reads CASSVTGGRGETQYF. CDR3 sequence (DNA): TGTGCCAGCAGCGTCACAGGGGGGCGGGGTGAGACCCAGTACTTC. Combining the CDR3 with reference TRBV9 and TRBJ2-5 gives the whole variable domain DSGVTQTPKHLITATGQRVTLRCSPRSGDLSVYWYQQSLDQGLQFLIQYYNGEERAKGNILERFSAQQFPDLHSELNLSSLELGDSALYFCASSVTGGRGETQYFGPGTRLLVL.

The rearrangement uses TRBV7-9 and TRBJ2-1, with D uncertain. The CDR3 is 11 residues long. The germline V gene has CDR1 SEHNR and CDR2 FQNEAQ (reference sequence). The germline V and J ends were trimmed by 3 bases and 10 bases, with 7 bases remaining between them. CDR3 DNA: TGTGCCAGCAGCTTGGAGAGCGAGCAGTTCTTC. It yields the protein CASSLESEQFF.

The rearrangement joins TRBV5-1 to TRBJ2-7; tentative D call: TRBD2 (6 bases). Germline CDR1 SGHRS, CDR2 YFSETQ. The CDR3 spans 18 residues. Trimming removed 3 bases at V and 1 base at J, with 23 bases between. CDR3 sequence: CASSSFGSGRGRSYEQYF. In DNA, the CDR3 is TGCGCCAGCAGCTCCTTCGGGTCCGGGAGAGGTAGGTCCTACGAGCAGTACTTC.

This clone was seen just once. The chain couples TRBV5-6 to TRBJ2-2; possibly TRBD2 for D (6 bases). Between the trimmed V and J ends, which lost 0 bases and 4 bases, there was a span of 13 bases. CDR1 and CDR2 from the germline V gene are SGHDT and YYEEEE. This CDR3 has 16 residues. The DNA for the CDR3 is TGTGCCAGCAGCTTGGGAGGGACTCATTCCACCGGGGAGCTGTTTTTT. This translates into CASSLGGTHSTGELFF.

The CDR3 here is CASSSQGGEKLFF. CDR3 nucleotides: TGTGCCAGCAGCTCTCAGGGAGGAGAAAAACTGTTTTTT. The chain combines TRBV7-9 with TRBJ1-4, with a tentative D call TRBD1 (5 bases). This CDR3 spans 13 amino acids. Germline V gene sequence: CDR1 SEHNR, CDR2 FQNEAQ (reference sequence). V was shortened by 4 bases and J by 8 bases, with 11 bases between the two germline ends.